Presented here are 27 T cell receptor beta chains from one specimen sequenced in a study of human T cells and chemical hapten exposure. The time point is: healthy volunteer bleed at 6 weeks. Blood, whole and unfractionated, served as the source for total RNA extraction. TCRdb redid the calling of the RACE reads with MiXCR, one entry per CDR3 protein. The data hold some 77,000 distinct CDR3 sequences, with about 9.2% observed a single time. Sequenced sample: whole blood. The source of these receptors is a female donor in good health. Some clones in this sample may be carry-over from other donors' samples.

This clonotype has a handful of counts. J is TRBJ1-1 and V is TRBV12-3 or TRBV12-4; D is uncertain. This CDR3 region has 16 residues. Trimming stripped 3 bases from V and 0 bases from J, with 14 bases between. DNA of the CDR3: TGTGCCAGCAGTTTCCTGGGTGCGACATTGAACACTGAAGCTTTCTTT. Translation: CASSFLGATLNTEAFF.

This clonotype was picked up many times. The V call is TRBV7-9, the J call TRBJ2-4; D is possibly TRBD1 (6 bases). The V gene's germline CDR1 is SEHNR and CDR2 FQNEAQ (reference sequence). The CDR3 loop spans 15 amino acids. V shed 3 bases and J shed 1 base, with 10 bases lying between them. In DNA form, the CDR3 reads TGTGCCAGCAGCTTGGTTCAGGGGGCCAAAAACATTCAGTACTTC. Encoded protein: CASSLVQGAKNIQYF.

In this sample, this clonotype turned up a few times. V and J are TRBV3-1 and TRBJ2-5; 9 bases agree with TRBD1. The CDR3 runs to 12 residues. V was pared by 8 bases and J by 4 bases, with 2 bases of the junction left unmatched. Germline CDR1 is LGHDT and CDR2 is YNNKEL (reference sequence). CDR3 residues: CASRDRVETQYF. CDR3 bases: TGTGCCAGCCGGGACAGGGTAGAGACCCAGTACTTC.

This clonotype was seen repeatedly, ten times or more. The chain links TRBV20-1 to TRBJ2-3; 14 nucleotides agree with TRBD2. Germline values: CDR1 DFQATT, CDR2 SNEGSKA (reference sequence). CDR3 length: 17 amino acids. V was clipped by 4 bases and J by 7 bases; unmatched bases: 13. The CDR3: CSATGLAGGRYANTQYF. The CDR3 nucleotides are TGCAGTGCTACTGGACTAGCGGGGGGCCGATATGCAAATACGCAGTATTTT.

This clonotype was seen a few times. This rearrangement joins TRBV20-1 to TRBJ2-7, with D possibly TRBD2 on 5 matching bases. Germline V gives CDR1 DFQATT, CDR2 SNEGSKA (reference sequence). This CDR3 contains 13 residues. V lost 6 bases and J 4 bases, leaving 16 bases between the germline ends. The DNA for the CDR3 is TGCAGTGCACAACTAGTTTGTACGTACGAGCAGTACTTC. Its protein is CSAQLVCTYEQYF.

This clonotype was picked up a small number of times. The chain recombines TRBV7-3 with TRBJ2-7, with 12 bases fitting TRBD2. The germline V gene encodes CDR1 SGHTA and CDR2 FQGTGA. V was pared by 6 bases and J by 4 bases, with 7 bases of the junction left unmatched. The CDR3 is 15 residues long. DNA for the CDR3: TGTGCCAGCAGTTCTAGCGGGGGGGGGTATTACGAGCAGTACTTC. Its translation: CASSSSGGGYYEQYF.

This CDR3 is CSARPQGQGNNEQFF. CDR3 DNA: TGCAGTGCTAGGCCCCAGGGACAGGGTAACAATGAGCAGTTCTTC. The chain links TRBV20-1 to TRBJ2-1; 9 nucleotides line up with TRBD1. V dropped 3 bases and J dropped 5; count of bases not matched to a gene: 8. This CDR3 contains 15 residues. Per the germline V gene, CDR1 is DFQATT and CDR2 is SNEGSKA (reference sequence).

This clonotype was observed a few times. The chain has TRBV6-1 and TRBJ2-5, with D possibly being TRBD1 (6 bases). The V gene lost 1 base and the J gene lost 7 bases, with 16 bases spanning the gap. The length of the CDR3 is 15 residues. The V gene's germline CDR1 is MNHNS and CDR2 SASEGT. CDR3 in amino acids: CASSEVGGQYGTQYF. The CDR3 coding sequence is TGTGCCAGCAGTGAAGTTGGAGGACAGTACGGGACCCAGTACTTC.

The chain carries TRBV21-1 and TRBJ1-5. TRBV21-1 is deemed a pseudogene. The CDR3 sequence is 15 residues long. The CDR3 coding sequence is TGTGCCAGCAGCAAAGAGGGAGGGGGCAATCAGCCCCAGCATTTT. The encoded protein is CASSKEGGGNQPQHF.

This clonotype was detected ten times or more. J is TRBJ2-3 and V is TRBV11-1; no clear D gene. The CDR3 runs to 14 residues. V lost 3 bases and J lost 2, with 9 bases in between. The germline gives CDR1 SGHAT, CDR2 FQDESV (reference sequence). The CDR3 spells CASSLDRNTDTQYF. CDR3 DNA: TGTGCCAGCAGCTTGGACCGAAACACAGATACGCAGTATTTT.

This clonotype was counted only a few times. The chain carries TRBV11-2 and TRBJ2-3; the D is unclear. Germline values: CDR1 SGHAT, CDR2 FQNNGV. Trimming cost V 6 bases and J 2 bases, with 24 bases left between them. The CDR3 spans 18 residues. This CDR3 reads CASSLKPSSFGPTDTQYF. CDR3 sequence (DNA): TGTGCCAGCAGTCTAAAGCCATCCTCCTTCGGTCCCACAGATACGCAGTATTTT.

In this sample, this clonotype turned up many times. This chain uses TRBV20-1 with TRBJ2-7; D gene uncertain. The V end lost 4 bases, the J end lost 1 base, and 14 bases lay between the germline ends. This CDR3 comprises 14 residues. The germline gives CDR1 DFQATT, CDR2 SNEGSKA (reference sequence). The CDR3 protein is CSATQVDRSYEQYF. The CDR3 DNA is TGCAGTGCTACCCAGGTCGACCGTTCCTACGAGCAGTACTTC.

The chain employs TRBV20-1 and TRBJ2-3; perhaps TRBD1 as D (7 bases). The CDR3 extends over 13 amino acids. Per germline, CDR1 DFQATT and CDR2 SNEGSKA (reference sequence). V was cut by 6 bases and J by 3 bases, with 13 bases left in between. Here the CDR3 reads CSARGAWTDTQYF. CDR3 nucleotide sequence: TGCAGTGCCAGGGGGGCCTGGACAGATACGCAGTATTTT.

This clonotype has just a few counts. The CDR3 here is CASSFRGNSPLHF. CDR3 DNA: TGTGCCAGCAGCTTTAGGGGAAATTCACCCCTCCACTTT. The rearrangement joins TRBV5-4 to TRBJ1-6, with D tentatively TRBD1 (5 bases). Germline V lookup: CDR1 SGHNT, CDR2 YYREEE (reference sequence). V was pared by 2 bases and J by 7 bases, with 7 bases between. The CDR3 contains 13 residues.

Many counts were recorded for this clonotype. The V gene is TRBV20-1, the J gene TRBJ2-7, with D uncertain. The V end lost 1 base, the J end lost 4 bases, and 17 bases lay between the germline ends. This CDR3 spans 15 amino acids. CDR1 is DFQATT, CDR2 SNEGSKA, per germline (reference sequence). As DNA, the CDR3 is TGCAGTGCTAGAGGACCTACCCCTACCCCTTACGAGCAGTACTTC. Translation gives CSARGPTPTPYEQYF.

The rearrangement uses TRBV4-2 and TRBJ1-1, with 10 bases aligning to TRBD1. Germline assignment: CDR1 LGHNA and CDR2 YNFKEQ. The CDR3 extends over 18 amino acids. The trim removed 1 base at V and 6 bases at J, leaving 14 bases unmatched. CDR3 sequence reads: CASSQVQIGTGEDPEAFF. DNA for the CDR3: TGTGCCAGCAGCCAAGTCCAAATCGGGACAGGGGAAGACCCTGAAGCTTTCTTT.

CDR3 coding DNA: TGCAGTGCCCCTCTAGCGGGGAGACCTAGCACAGATACGCAGTATTTT. It codes for CSAPLAGRPSTDTQYF. The chain carries TRBV20-1 and TRBJ2-3, with 9 nucleotides matching TRBD2. Unmatched junction bases numbered 10, after V lost 6 bases and J lost 0 bases. In germline, CDR1 is DFQATT, CDR2 SNEGSKA (reference sequence). This CDR3 comprises 16 residues.

The chain has TRBV27 and TRBJ2-3, with unresolved D. Germline assignment: CDR1 MNHEY and CDR2 SMNVEV (reference sequence). V shed 6 bases and J shed 2 bases, with 12 bases lying between them. The CDR3 is made up of 14 amino acids. In DNA, the CDR3 is TGTGCCAGCAGCCTACTCCCCAACACAGATACGCAGTATTTT. The encoded protein is CASSLLPNTDTQYF.

The sample holds many counts of this clonotype. The chain has TRBV3-1 and TRBJ2-1; TRBD2 matches 11 bases. Per the germline V gene, CDR1 is LGHDT and CDR2 is YNNKEL (reference sequence). The CDR3 is 15 residues long. V dropped 4 bases and J dropped 10; count of bases not matched to a gene: 9. The CDR3 is CASSRTGLAVEEQFF. DNA of the CDR3: TGTGCCAGCAGCCGAACGGGACTAGCGGTGGAGGAGCAGTTCTTC.

This clonotype was found a few times. The chain is built from TRBV9 and TRBJ2-5; no definite D call. V gave up 0 bases and J gave up 3 bases, with 18 bases separating them. Germline CDR1 and CDR2: SGDLS and YYNGEE. This CDR3 is built from 17 residues. The CDR3 region has the DNA TGTGCCAGCAGCGTAGGGATACTCCAGTCACTGAAAGAGACCCAGTACTTC. It yields the protein CASSVGILQSLKETQYF.

This clonotype came up many times. This chain uses TRBV5-1 with TRBJ2-3, with 13 bases identical to TRBD2. CDR1 is SGHRS and CDR2 is YFSETQ in the germline V gene. Trimming at V came to 4 bases and at J to 1 base, leaving 12 bases not matched to a gene. This CDR3 region has 19 residues. In nucleotides, the CDR3 is TGCGCCAGCAGCGGGGGACTAGCGGGGACACTCCCTCGCACAGATACGCAGTATTTT. As protein: CASSGGLAGTLPRTDTQYF. The entire variable domain, with the rest obtained from reference TRBV5-1 and TRBJ2-3, is as follows: KAGVTQTPRYLIKTRGQQVTLSCSPISGHRSVSWYQQTPGQGLQFLFEYFSETQRNKGNFPGRFSGRQFSNSRSEMNVSTLELGDSALYLCASSGGLAGTLPRTDTQYFGPGTRLTVL.

This clonotype has only a few counts. The rearrangement joins TRBV9 to TRBJ1-1; D is ambiguous. Trimming stripped 3 bases from V and 3 bases from J, with 9 bases between. The germline gives CDR1 SGDLS, CDR2 YYNGEE. This CDR3 has 13 amino acids. The CDR3 protein is CASSADTYTEAFF. CDR3 DNA sequence: TGTGCCAGCAGCGCAGACACTTACACTGAAGCTTTCTTT.

This clonotype has a count of ten or more. The chain links TRBV11-3 to TRBJ2-2; D is unresolved. The germline gives CDR1 SGHNT, CDR2 YENEEA. The germline V and J ends were trimmed by 1 base and 6 bases, with 6 bases remaining between them. The CDR3 consists of 13 residues. This chain's CDR3 is CASSLAFSGELFF. The CDR3 DNA is TGTGCCAGCAGCTTAGCCTTTTCCGGGGAGCTGTTTTTT.

The sample holds a few counts of this clonotype. The genes are TRBV7-2 and TRBJ1-6; TRBD1 is a possible D gene (6 bases). Germline V gives CDR1 SGHTA, CDR2 FQGNSA. The CDR3 extends over 15 amino acids. Trimming stripped 1 base from V and 6 bases from J, with 10 bases between. The CDR3 DNA reads as TGTGCCAGCAGCTTAGAAGGCAGGGGTAATTCACCCCTCCACTTT. It encodes CASSLEGRGNSPLHF.

A few counts support this clonotype. The J gene is TRBJ2-1, the V gene TRBV5-4; D ambiguous. The CDR3 spans 15 residues. The germline V gene encodes CDR1 SGHNT and CDR2 YYREEE (reference sequence). V shed 0 bases and J shed 7 bases, with 14 bases lying between them. As DNA, the CDR3 is TGTGCCAGCAGCTTGGAGTCCCTGCGTGCGAATGAGCAGTTCTTC. This encodes CASSLESLRANEQFF.

This clonotype was seen a few times. This chain links TRBV20-1 with TRBJ2-2, with 8 bases matching TRBD1. Losses at the gene ends were 3 bases for V and 6 bases for J; bases not matched to a gene: 6. This CDR3 spans 14 amino acids. The germline V gene encodes CDR1 DFQATT and CDR2 SNEGSKA (reference sequence). CDR3 sequence reads: CSASRTGCSGELFF. The CDR3 bases are TGCAGTGCTAGTAGGACAGGGTGTTCCGGGGAGCTGTTTTTT.

The rearrangement uses TRBV5-1 and TRBJ2-3, with D possibly being TRBD1 (5 bases). Germline CDR1 reads SGHRS; CDR2 reads YFSETQ. Trimming removed 5 bases at V and 0 bases at J, with 13 bases between. This CDR3 has 15 amino acids. The CDR3 protein is CASRSTVTSTDTQYF. In DNA form, the CDR3 reads TGCGCCAGCAGATCGACAGTAACTAGCACAGATACGCAGTATTTT.